This entry lists 29 T cell receptor beta chains sequenced from one sample in a study of PD-1 blockade in classical Hodgkin lymphoma (dated by TCRdb to about 2020). Library preparation was by the immunoSEQ multiplex PCR assay. TCRdb retrieved this table from immuneACCESS and kept in-frame rearrangements only. Not all clones are present; in checked studies, unresolved V genes account for under half, and no reason is known for the remainder. The sample yields around 70,000 clones; 70% to 75% were counted once. The biggest ten clones account for roughly 9% of the sample. In the paper's terms, the time point label means: cycle 2 day 1 (C2D1) of nivolumab. Every trial patient had relapsed following autologous stem cell transplantation, and prior brentuximab vedotin exposure was what differed among cohorts A, B and C. Sequencing used peripheral blood mononuclear cells (PBMCs), obtained before the second cycle of nivolumab. These receptor sequences come from a human donor with classical Hodgkin lymphoma.

The genes are TRBV5-1 and TRBJ2-5; possible D gene TRBD1, 6 bases. Deletions cut 2 bases from V and 2 bases from J, with 13 bases between. The CDR3 covers 15 residues. The germline gives CDR1 SGHRS, CDR2 YFSETQ. The CDR3 DNA follows: TGCGCCAGCAGCTTACAGGGTTTCACTCAAGAGACCCAGTACTTC. Its protein is CASSLQGFTQETQYF.

This rearrangement joins TRBV7-9 to TRBJ2-3, with TRBD2 identical over 12 bases. The CDR3 runs 15 residues. Germline values: CDR1 SEHNR, CDR2 FQNEAQ (reference sequence). With 1 base clipped from V and 5 bases from J, the junction kept 1 base outside the gene matches. CDR3 residues: CASSLEGLAGDTQYF. CDR3 in DNA: TGTGCCAGCAGCTTAGAGGGACTAGCGGGAGATACGCAGTATTTT. Looking up the rest from reference TRBV7-9 and TRBJ2-3 gives the full variable domain: DTGVSQNPRHKITKRGQNVTFRCDPISEHNRLYWYRQTLGQGPEFLTYFQNEAQLEKSRLLSDRFSAERPKGSFSTLEIQRTEQGDSAMYLCASSLEGLAGDTQYFGPGTRLTVL.

V usage is TRBV5-6 and J usage is TRBJ2-1; D may correspond to TRBD1 or TRBD2 (5 bases each). CDR1 is SGHDT, CDR2 YYEEEE, per germline. Trimming stripped 4 bases from V and 6 bases from J, with 11 bases between. The CDR3 sequence is 13 residues long. The CDR3 loop is CASSPGTVNEQFF. CDR3 nucleotides: TGTGCCAGCAGCCCCGGGACGGTCAATGAGCAGTTCTTC.

This clone has just a few counts. The chain links TRBV19 to TRBJ1-1; 8 positions agree with TRBD1. The J segment lost 3 bases and the V segment lost 5 bases, leaving 8 bases of the junction unmatched. This CDR3 region has 15 residues. The germline CDR1 and CDR2 sequences are LNHDA and SQIVND (reference sequence). DNA for the CDR3: TGTGCCAGTAGTTTCCTGACAGGGGCGGACACTGAAGCTTTCTTT. Protein sequence: CASSFLTGADTEAFF.

There are many counts of this clone. V gene TRBV27 combines with J gene TRBJ2-3, with unresolved D. Germline V gene lookup returns CDR1 MNHEY and CDR2 SMNVEV (reference sequence). Trimming cost V 4 bases and J 0 bases, with 14 bases left between them. This CDR3 has 16 residues. The CDR3 DNA is TGTGCCAGCAGTTCCCTAGGAAGGGCTAGCACAGATACGCAGTATTTT. This translates into CASSSLGRASTDTQYF.

This clone turned up a few times. The chain employs TRBV4-1 and TRBJ2-1, with TRBD2 identical over 10 bases. Germline-derived CDR1 and CDR2 are MGHRA and YSYEKL. Germline trimming cut 3 bases from V and 8 bases from J; bases unmatched to any gene: 4. This CDR3 contains 14 residues. The CDR3 DNA reads TGCGCCAGCAGCCATACTAGCGGGGAAGATGAGCAGTTCTTC. The encoded protein is CASSHTSGEDEQFF.

The V and J genes are TRBV21-1 and TRBJ2-7. TRBV21-1 corresponds to a pseudogene. This CDR3 has 18 residues. CDR3 DNA sequence: TGTGCCAGCAGCAAAGAAGGATTTAGGCCAACTCTTTTAGGCGAGCAGTACTTC. Translating it yields CASSKEGFRPTLLGEQYF.

This chain links TRBV27 with TRBJ2-3, with TRBD2 matching over 11 bases. This CDR3 comprises 18 residues. Per the germline V gene, CDR1 is MNHEY and CDR2 is SMNVEV (reference sequence). V lost 6 bases, J lost 1 base, and 12 bases stayed unmatched. DNA of the CDR3: TGTGCCAGCAGCCATAGGTCCCCACTAGCGGGGGGCACAGATACGCAGTATTTT. Amino acids: CASSHRSPLAGGTDTQYF.

This clone was seen just once. The chain uses TRBV15 and TRBJ1-1, with D tentatively TRBD1 (6 bases). The CDR3 covers 14 residues. Trimming removed 2 bases from V and 1 base from J, with 8 bases in between. Germline values: CDR1 LNHNV, CDR2 YYDKDF (reference sequence). The CDR3 region is CATSRKGGNTEAFF. Written as DNA, the CDR3 is TGTGCCACCAGCAGAAAAGGGGGGAACACTGAAGCTTTCTTT.

This clone has only a few counts. The rearrangement uses TRBV28 and TRBJ1-2; 10 bases are a match to TRBD1. J was trimmed by 1 base and V by 8 bases; bases with no gene match: 4. Germline V gene data show CDR1 as MDHEN and CDR2 as SYDVKM. CDR3 length: 14 residues. Here the CDR3 DNA reads TGTGCCAGCGCGGGACAGGGGCTTAACTATGGCTACACCTTC. It encodes CASAGQGLNYGYTF.

This sequence joins TRBV7-6 and TRBJ1-3; a weak D match, TRBD1 (6 bases). The germline gives CDR1 SGHVS, CDR2 FNYEAQ. The CDR3 is 14 amino acids. Trimming shortened V by 5 bases and J by 3 bases, and 11 bases separated the two germline ends. CDR3 coding DNA: TGTGCCAGCAGCATACAGGGTGATGGAAACACCATATATTTT. Translating gives CASSIQGDGNTIYF. Complete variable domain (other parts from reference TRBV7-6 and TRBJ1-3): GAGVSQSPRYKVTKRGQDVALRCDPISGHVSLYWYRQALGQGPEFLTYFNYEAQQDKSGLPNDRFSAERPEGSISTLTIQRTEQRDSAMYRCASSIQGDGNTIYFGEGSWLTVV.

Only a few counts were recorded for this clone. V usage is TRBV28 and J usage is TRBJ1-1; no clear D gene. This CDR3 comprises 14 residues. With 6 bases removed from V and 0 bases from J, the gap between germline ends came to 11 bases. CDR1 is MDHEN, CDR2 SYDVKM, per germline. DNA of the CDR3: TGTGCCAGCAGGGAAGGACCGGTGAACACTGAAGCTTTCTTT. The encoded protein is CASREGPVNTEAFF.

The gene calls are TRBV9 and TRBJ2-5, with 8 positions matching TRBD2. The CDR3 spans 14 residues. Germline CDR1 is SGDLS and CDR2 is YYNGEE. V dropped 3 bases and J dropped 1; count of bases not matched to a gene: 2. The CDR3 bases are TGTGCCAGCAGCGGTAGCGGGATCCAAGAGACCCAGTACTTC. It specifies CASSGSGIQETQYF.

The V gene is TRBV29-1, the J gene TRBJ2-7; 10 nucleotides match TRBD1. This CDR3 region has 12 residues. Trimming cost V 4 bases and J 6 bases; bases outside gene matches: 3. Germline values: CDR1 SQVTM, CDR2 ANQGSEA. CDR3 loop: CSVVRDRGEQYF. The CDR3 region has the DNA TGCAGCGTTGTCCGGGACAGGGGCGAGCAGTACTTC.

V is TRBV2 and J is TRBJ1-2; 8 bases line up with TRBD1. J was trimmed by 4 bases and V by 5 bases; bases with no gene match: 3. The V gene's germline CDR1 is SNHLY and CDR2 FYNNEI. The CDR3 length is 13 residues. CDR3: CASSLQGGYGYTF. CDR3 in DNA: TGTGCCAGCAGTTTACAGGGGGGCTATGGCTACACCTTC.

This clone has only one observation. The chain carries TRBV27 and TRBJ2-3; 7 nucleotides align to TRBD1. Trimming at V came to 1 base and at J to 0 bases, leaving 1 base not matched to a gene. The CDR3 covers 15 residues. Germline V gene sequence: CDR1 MNHEY, CDR2 SMNVEV (reference sequence). This CDR3 is CASSLWGQSTDTQYF. DNA of the CDR3: TGTGCCAGCAGTTTATGGGGACAGAGCACAGATACGCAGTATTTT.

The J gene is TRBJ1-1, the V gene TRBV6-6; 7 bases fit TRBD1. From germline, CDR1 is MNHNY and CDR2 SVGAGI (reference sequence). Trimming at V came to 6 bases and at J to 1 base, leaving 11 bases not matched to a gene. The CDR3 is 16 residues long. CDR3 loop: CASSPTTGYKNTEAFF. For the CDR3, the DNA is TGTGCCAGCAGCCCTACGACAGGGTATAAGAACACTGAAGCTTTCTTT.

This clone was detected a few times. V and J are TRBV25-1 and TRBJ2-7; D is perhaps TRBD2 (5 bases). Per germline, CDR1 MGHDK and CDR2 SYGVNS. V lost 3 bases and J lost 7, with 13 bases in between. This CDR3 spans 13 amino acids. Written as DNA, the CDR3 is TGTGCCAGCAGTGAGGTTGGACTTACGGAGCAGTACTTC. Its protein product is CASSEVGLTEQYF.

The chain joins TRBV4-2 to TRBJ1-1; D is unclear. V shed 0 bases and J shed 0 bases, with 8 bases lying between them. This CDR3 region has 15 residues. Germline V lookup: CDR1 LGHNA, CDR2 YNFKEQ. The CDR3 sequence is CASSQDPGLNTEAFF. The DNA of the CDR3 is TGTGCCAGCAGCCAAGATCCAGGACTGAACACTGAAGCTTTCTTT.

This rearrangement joins TRBV29-1 to TRBJ2-1; 7 nucleotides match TRBD2. There are 14 residues in the CDR3. With V trimmed by 8 bases and J by 8 bases, 15 bases remained unmatched. Germline V gene data show CDR1 as SQVTM and CDR2 as ANQGSEA. The CDR3 DNA is TGCAGCTCCCGGGGGAGGGAGGGCCACGATGAGCAGTTCTTC. This encodes CSSRGREGHDEQFF.

This sequence joins TRBV7-3 and TRBJ1-1; no clear D. Deletions cut 5 bases from V and 0 bases from J, with 10 bases between. The CDR3 covers 14 residues. The germline V gene encodes CDR1 SGHTA and CDR2 FQGTGA. The CDR3, as DNA: TGTGCCAGCAGCCCCGCTATAATGAACACTGAAGCTTTCTTT. This gives the protein CASSPAIMNTEAFF.

This chain links TRBV5-4 with TRBJ2-3; D gene uncertain. V lost 7 bases, J lost 1 base, and 13 bases lay in between. In germline, CDR1 is SGHNT, CDR2 YYREEE (reference sequence). This CDR3 has 14 amino acids. This CDR3 is CASPAHGGTDTQYF. CDR3 sequence (DNA): TGTGCCAGCCCGGCCCATGGGGGCACAGATACGCAGTATTTT.

The rearrangement uses TRBV5-8 and TRBJ2-7; TRBD1 agrees at 9 bases. With 4 bases clipped from V and 3 bases from J, the junction kept 8 bases outside the gene matches. Germline V gives CDR1 SGHTS, CDR2 YDEGEE. This CDR3 region has 15 residues. This CDR3 reads CASSGGQGSFYEQYF. In nucleotides, the CDR3 is TGTGCCAGCAGCGGCGGACAGGGGAGTTTCTACGAGCAGTACTTC.

The rearrangement links TRBV5-1 to TRBJ2-5; D gene ambiguous. Trimming left V 0 bases short and J 1 base short, with 7 bases between. This CDR3 spans 14 amino acids. Per the germline V gene, CDR1 is SGHRS and CDR2 is YFSETQ. The CDR3: CASSLVGIQETQYF. CDR3 coding DNA: TGCGCCAGCAGCTTGGTTGGGATCCAAGAGACCCAGTACTTC.

The chain is built from TRBV2 and TRBJ2-1, with TRBD1 as a possible D gene (5 bases). Trimming took 3 bases from V and 0 from J, leaving 9 bases between them. CDR1 and CDR2 from the germline V gene are SNHLY and FYNNEI. The CDR3 is made up of 15 amino acids. In DNA form, the CDR3 reads TGTGCCAGCAGTGAGAACCAGGGCTCCTACAATGAGCAGTTCTTC. Translation: CASSENQGSYNEQFF.

The chain recombines TRBV7-9 with TRBJ1-4; D possibly corresponds to TRBD1 (6 bases). V was pared by 1 base and J by 9 bases, with 15 bases between. Germline CDR1 is SEHNR and CDR2 is FQNEAQ (reference sequence). The CDR3 consists of 15 residues. This CDR3 is CASSLEAGERKKLFF. The CDR3 nucleotides are TGTGCCAGCAGCTTAGAGGCAGGGGAGAGGAAAAAACTGTTTTTT.

The V call is TRBV28, the J call TRBJ1-1; unclear D gene. The CDR3 runs to 12 residues. Trimming pared 3 bases from V and 6 bases from J, leaving 8 bases between. CDR1 MDHEN and CDR2 SYDVKM come from the germline V gene. The CDR3 nucleotides read TGTGCCAGCAGTTTGACATATTCTGAAGCTTTCTTT. It translates to CASSLTYSEAFF.

V gene TRBV2 combines with J gene TRBJ2-2; TRBD2 agrees at 7 bases. Germline-derived CDR1 and CDR2 are SNHLY and FYNNEI. J gave up 4 bases and V 5 bases, and 7 bases lay outside the gene matches. The CDR3 is made up of 15 amino acids. The CDR3 protein is CASSTGLGSTGELFF. CDR3 DNA sequence: TGTGCCAGCAGTACTGGACTAGGAAGCACCGGGGAGCTGTTTTTT.

The rearrangement joins TRBV27 to TRBJ1-6, with 7 bases aligning to TRBD1. The CDR3 runs to 14 residues. V gave up 3 bases and J gave up 8 bases; unmatched junction bases: 4. Germline V gene data show CDR1 as MNHEY and CDR2 as SMNVEV (reference sequence). The CDR3 DNA reads TGTGCCAGCAGTTTCGCCAGGGGGGATTCACCCCTCCACTTT. This encodes CASSFARGDSPLHF.